This T cell receptor beta chain was sequenced during a study of tumor-infiltrating lymphocytes in localized non-small cell lung cancer. Points from the study as a whole: Only some patients had TCR sequencing, depending on available tissue.

Here immunoSEQ multiplex PCR was the method, and the copy in TCRdb shows in-frame clones only, minus some. Of 9,000 to 15,000 clones in the sample, roughly 66% were seen once. On this clone: The antigen is undetermined.

The clonotype originates from a human donor with non-small cell lung cancer. Input material: uninvolved lung tissue not adjacent to the tumor.

The CDR3 DNA reads TGCAGCGTTGGGCCCCTATCAACTAACTATGGCTACACCTTC. Its protein is CSVGPLSTNYGYTF. The chain uses TRBV29-1 and TRBJ1-2; no reliable D call. The V and J ends lost 4 bases and 0 bases respectively, with 12 bases between them. Germline assignment: CDR1 SQVTM and CDR2 ANQGSEA. CDR3 length: 14 residues. The full variable domain, in which reference TRBV29-1 and TRBJ1-2 provide the parts outside the CDR3, is SAVISQKPSRDICQRGTSLTIQCQVDSQVTMMFWYRQQPGQSLTLIATANQGSEATYESGFVIDKFPISRPNLTFSTLTVSNMSPEDSSIYLCSVGPLSTNYGYTFGSGTRLTVV.